The entry that follows covers one TCR beta chain sequence. What it binds is not known. CDR1 is SEHNR and CDR2 is FQNEAQ in the germline V gene (reference sequence). V shed 3 bases, J shed 6 bases, and the junction held 7 bases outside the gene matches. The CDR3 is 15 residues long. The data stem from a study of T cell repertoires in cytomegalovirus infection. Study overall: It can be stated that public TCR beta signatures indicated CMV infection as well as a matching HLA type. Findings and limits, study-wide: Carriers of CMV and the relevant HLA type were discriminated by public TCR beta frequency. HLA-C-restricted, CMV-specific TCR beta clonotypes were dominant ex vivo.

MiXCR was run by TCRdb on the reads, yielding one entry per CDR3 protein. The sample has roughly 500,000 distinct CDR3 sequences; around 35% are singletons. The starting material was cultured PBMCs, obtained from culture after CMV antigen stimulation. The rearrangement joins TRBV7-9 to TRBJ2-3, with 9 bases fitting TRBD2. The receptor was derived from a human donor in good health (CMV status not recorded). Some clones in this sample may be carry-over from other donors' samples. In DNA, the CDR3 is TGTGCCAGCAGCTTGACTAGCGGCCTATGGGATACGCAGTATTTT. Residues: CASSLTSGLWDTQYF. The variable domain in full, completed from reference TRBV7-9 and TRBJ2-3, reads DTGVSQNPRHKITKRGQNVTFRCDPISEHNRLYWYRQTLGQGPEFLTYFQNEAQLEKSRLLSDRFSAERPKGSFSTLEIQRTEQGDSAMYLCASSLTSGLWDTQYFGPGTRLTVL.